This is a list of T cell receptor beta chains from one sample in a study of blood T cell repertoires in COVID-19. Profiled with immunoSEQ multiplex PCR; TCRdb holds only in-frame clones, not every one. The data show around 220,000 clones, about 88% seen once. Sequencing was carried out using peripheral blood. These receptor sequences come from a woman aged 40 to 50 who had recovered from COVID-19. The CDR3 runs from the conserved cysteine through the conserved F or W. The order of the fields is CDR3 length, clone size, V gene, D gene, J gene, CDR3 DNA, CDR3 protein. The D gene is left open where the match is weak. Not every row has a clone size; where given, it reads once, few, many or a size class.

16	-	TRBV5-4	TRBD1	TRBJ2-2	TGTGCCAGCAGCGGGCGGAACAGGGGAAGCACCGGGGAGCTGTTTTTT	CASSGRNRGSTGELFF
15	-	TRBV7-6	-	TRBJ2-5	TGTGCCAGCAGCCAACGTGCGCGGGTAGGAGAGACCCAGTACTTC	CASSQRARVGETQYF
13	few	TRBV27	-	TRBJ1-1	TGTGCCAGCAGTTTACGTCAGGGGCCGGCGACTTTCTTT	CASSLRQGPATFF
13	-	TRBV4-2	-	TRBJ1-2	TGTGCCAGCAGCCAAGATGCGGACTATGGCTACACCTTC	CASSQDADYGYTF
11	-	TRBV3-1/TRBV3-2	-	TRBJ1-4	TGTGCCAGCAGCCCCGGACAGAAACTGTTTTTT	CASSPGQKLFF
13	once	TRBV30	-	TRBJ1-2	TGTGCCTGGAGTGTACAGCGGCCTGATAGTGACACCTTC	CAWSVQRPDSDTF
15	few	TRBV4-1	TRBD2	TRBJ2-7	TGCGCCAGCAGCCCTACTAGCGGGGGTACCTACGAGCAGTACTTC	CASSPTSGGTYEQYF
15	-	TRBV7-8	TRBD2	TRBJ2-7	TGTGCCAGCAGCTTAGGGCGCGGGAGGGCCGCCGAGCAGTACTTC	CASSLGRGRAAEQYF
16	-	TRBV7-9	-	TRBJ2-7	TGTGCCAGCGCTTCCCCGTCCGGGACTCCTTCCTACGAGCAGTACTTC	CASASPSGTPSYEQYF
18	-	TRBV19	TRBD1	TRBJ2-1	TGTGCCAGTAGTCCCAGCTTAGGGACAGGGGGCTATTACAATGAGCAGTTCTTC	CASSPSLGTGGYYNEQFF
14	-	TRBV6-5	-	TRBJ1-6	TGTGCCAGCAGTTACAGGGGTCAAAATTCACCCCTCCACTTT	CASSYRGQNSPLHF
15	-	TRBV11-3	TRBD1	TRBJ2-5	TGTGCCAGCAGCTTGGTTCGGACAGGAAGCGAGACCCAGTACTTC	CASSLVRTGSETQYF
15	-	TRBV19	-	TRBJ1-5	TGTGCCAGTACCCCCGTAACCTCAGGTTATCAGCCCCAGCATTTT	CASTPVTSGYQPQHF
16	-	TRBV19	TRBD1	TRBJ1-5	TGTGCCAGTAGACCGACAGGGGGATATAGCAATCAGCCCCAGCATTTT	CASRPTGGYSNQPQHF
19	-	TRBV4-1	TRBD1	TRBJ1-2	TGCGCCAGCAGCCAAGAATTAGGGGGCCTGACAGGGGTCGGCTATGGCTACACCTTC	CASSQELGGLTGVGYGYTF
16	-	TRBV7-9	-	TRBJ2-2	TGTGCCAGCAGCTTAAGCAGGGGAATTAACACCGGGGAGCTGTTTTTT	CASSLSRGINTGELFF
14	-	TRBV6-5	TRBD1	TRBJ2-7	TGTGCCAGCAGCTATACGACAGGGGGAGTAGAGCAGTACTTC	CASSYTTGGVEQYF
14	-	TRBV11-2	TRBD1	TRBJ2-7	TGTGCCAGCAGCTCCCAACAGGGGGCCCACGAGCAGTACTTC	CASSSQQGAHEQYF
11	-	TRBV27	-	TRBJ1-2	TGTGCCAGCGGACACCCCCAAGGCTACACCTTC	CASGHPQGYTF
16	-	TRBV11-3	-	TRBJ2-7	TGTGCCAGCAGCCTACAGGGAGGGCAGAAATCCTACGAGCAGTACTTC	CASSLQGGQKSYEQYF
16	few	TRBV28	-	TRBJ2-1	TGTGCCAGCAGCCGTCGATTGGGGGCATCCTACAATGAGCAGTTCTTC	CASSRRLGASYNEQFF
17	-	TRBV7-3	-	TRBJ2-1	TGTGCCAGCAGTCCATTCCTTCGACTAGAAGTTGTGAATGAGCAGTTCTTC	CASSPFLRLEVVNEQFF
17	-	TRBV30	TRBD2	TRBJ2-6	TGTGCCTGGAGTGTATCAGCGGGGGGGTCTGGGGCCAACGTCCTGACTTTC	CAWSVSAGGSGANVLTF
15	-	TRBV20-1	TRBD1	TRBJ1-2	TGCAGTGCTAGTTACGGACAGGTCCAGAACTATGGCTACACCTTC	CSASYGQVQNYGYTF
13	-	TRBV19	-	TRBJ1-1	TGTGCCAGTAGTAACCGGGGAGACACTGAAGCTTTCTTT	CASSNRGDTEAFF